This TCR beta chain was recorded in a study of OX40 agonist ivuxolimab in advanced cancers. Study background: Previous treatment with anti-PD-1, anti-PD-L1 or anti-CTLA-4 therapy was allowed; 40% had received some. Regarding the study as a whole: At 0.1 to 3.0 mg/kg, clonal expansion of CD4+ and CD8+ blood T cells had occurred by week 6.

Germline CDR1 is SNHLY and CDR2 is FYNNEI. V lost 6 bases and J 1 base, leaving 15 bases between the germline ends. The CDR3 contains 16 residues. Notes on this clone: Its specificity is not known.

Some clones are missing from TCRdb's copy, which holds only in-frame ones; the method was immunoSEQ multiplex PCR. The data contain about 73,000 clones, around 89% of them singletons. The TCR was taken from an adult with an advanced solid tumor such as melanoma, head and neck, liver or kidney cancer. The chain employs TRBV2 and TRBJ2-2, with D perhaps matching TRBD1 (6 bases). The sample was CD4+ or CD8+ T cells sorted from blood, taken in a trial of the OX40 agonist ivuxolimab. The CDR3 loop reads CASRTFRGRNTGELFF. The CDR3 DNA is TGTGCCAGCAGGACTTTCAGGGGCAGGAACACCGGGGAGCTGTTTTTT.